This paragraph reports one T cell receptor (beta chain). This clonotype was observed at least ten times. Its recognized antigen is unknown. No much larger clone exists at a distance of one base, and base qualities are not known. V gives up 0 bases and J gives up 0 bases, and the segment between their germline ends measures 11 bases. In the germline V gene, CDR1 corresponds to MNHEY and CDR2 to SVGAGI. The CDR3 numbers 16 residues from cysteine through phenylalanine. The read is trimmed to its CDR3 DNA, 48 bases read in frame from base 1. The source of the sample is a study of T cells in Graves' hyperthyroidism and ophthalmopathy (dated by TCRdb to between 2018 and 2020). Describing the broader study: Peripheral blood was collected at initial diagnosis, before any treatment. To identify TCR V-J signatures that set the groups apart, the researchers used a discovery cohort of 90 to 100 patients, made up of roughly 45 with Graves' ophthalmopathy and 57 with stable Graves' hyperthyroidism. An independent validation cohort of some 18 hyperthyroidism patients and more than 15 patients who later progressed to ophthalmopathy tested prospective prediction of ophthalmopathy. The roughly 90 discovery patients were divided at random into training and test sets in a 7:3 ratio. The study also compared thyroid tissue and blood T-cell repertoires from about six Graves' hyperthyroidism patients. After blood sampling, hyperthyroidism patients were treated with methimazole at a starting dose of 30 mg daily, and ophthalmopathy patients were treated with high-dose intravenous methylprednisolone. TCR Vbeta CDR3 sequencing of approximately 140 peripheral blood samples (fewer than 45 ophthalmopathy, around 80 hyperthyroidism and approximately 17 progressor patients) is reported in the paper.

The TCR beta CDR3 regions were amplified from the RNA transcripts. The TCR CDR3 was subjected to a first round of RT-PCR using the HTBI primer set and the Qiagen OneStep RT-PCR kit. The libraries were constructed in a second round of multiplex PCR and then size-selected and purified. The libraries were sequenced on an Illumina HiSeq2000 using paired-end 100 bp reads. The original methods were these. Raw data were processed with SOAPnuke, discarding reads with adapters, uncalled bases, mean Phred below 15, or no exact constant-primer or identifier match. COPE v1.2.5 was used to merge the high-quality paired reads, and each unique nucleotide sequence was defined as a clonotype. MiTCR v1.1 was used to align clonotypes to the IMGT TRBV, TRBD and TRBJ reference segments. Analysis was restricted to V-J combinations with a frequency above 0.0001, which covered roughly 99% of repertoires. A TCS score was defined as the ratio between F50 (clonal expansion) and ExV (chaos), using BLOSUM62-based TCRdist between CDR3 peptides within each V-J. Welch's t-statistics and random forest reduced around 520 V-J features to 10 to 15, which were used in a naive Bayes classifier (R e1071). The public reads were reanalyzed by TCRdb: fastp trimming at Q25, MiXCR alignment, in-frame beta chains only. Entries are consolidated by CDR3 protein sequence, retaining the most common genes and DNA. TCRdb, not the original authors, processed these V and J calls. For this sample there are approximately 690,000 distinct CDR3 sequences; roughly 15% appear just once. The ten largest clones take up approximately 13% of the sample.

The research as a whole found: During validation, the model predicted progression to ophthalmopathy a median of around 6 months ahead of onset, with around 70% sensitivity and 72% to 85% specificity. In cross-validation, a model built on a 13 V-J signature told ophthalmopathy apart from stable hyperthyroidism with approximately 90% sensitivity and approximately 81% specificity, and in testing the same model reached 80%/75%. Most expanded thyroid clonotypes (frequency above 0.001) were also found in blood, which suggests that blood repertoires may mirror thyroid immune responses. Sample size was not statistically predetermined, and investigators were not blinded to group allocation.

Moderately to severely active disease, a Clinical Activity Score of at least 3, a NOSPECS grade of at least 4, and a duration under 3 months were present in ophthalmopathy patients. The study excluded patients with uncontrolled infections, other autoimmune diseases, pregnancy or lactation. Diagnoses were established on the basis of clinical symptoms, serum thyroxine and TRAb, thyroid ultrasound, and orbital computed tomography. PBMCs were isolated from 7.5 to 10 ml of fresh peripheral blood by Ficoll-Paque density gradient centrifugation. Total RNA was extracted with Trizol reagent, and quality was checked on an Agilent 2100 Bioanalyzer.

In this chain, TRBV6-5 is recombined with TRBJ1-1, and possibly TRBD1, on 6 matching bases. The sequenced sample was blood. The receptor's source is a woman aged 45 to 65 with Graves' ophthalmopathy. The CDR3 corresponds to CASSYSGGPMNTEAFF. The nucleotide sequence reads TGTGCCAGCAGTTACTCGGGGGGGCCTATGAACACTGAAGCTTTCTTT.